The 17 T cell receptor beta chains given below trace back to one sample, sequenced in a study of blood T cell repertoires in COVID-19. The assay was immunoSEQ multiplex PCR, and TCRdb's table has in-frame clones only and misses some. Among fewer than 100,000 clones, around 87% were seen once, and the ten largest hold approximately 7%. Material: peripheral blood. These receptor sequences come from a human donor with acute or convalescent COVID-19. The donor label of this sample is uncertain.

V is TRBV9 and J is TRBJ2-3, with D possibly matching TRBD2 (6 bases). The ends were cut back, 3 bases at V and 2 bases at J, with 10 bases in the middle. The V gene's germline CDR1 is SGDLS and CDR2 YYNGEE. CDR3 size: 14 residues. As DNA, the CDR3 is TGTGCCAGCAGCGGAGCGGGTCTCACAGATACGCAGTATTTT. It encodes CASSGAGLTDTQYF.

This clone was seen only a few times. The V call is TRBV6-2 or TRBV6-3, the J call TRBJ2-7, with D tentatively TRBD2 (6 bases). This CDR3 spans 15 amino acids. V lost 6 bases and J 1 base, leaving 16 bases between the germline ends. Germline CDR1 reads MNHEY; CDR2 reads SVGEGT. CDR3 in amino acids: CASSDAGLGSYEQYF. DNA for the CDR3: TGTGCCAGCAGCGACGCGGGGCTTGGGTCCTACGAGCAGTACTTC.

This chain links TRBV7-3 with TRBJ2-3; weak D call: TRBD2 (6 bases). CDR3 length: 14 amino acids. V lost 1 base and J 6 bases, leaving 11 bases between the germline ends. CDR1 is SGHTA and CDR2 is FQGTGA in the germline V gene. CDR3 protein: CASSLKGTWDTQYF. For the CDR3, the DNA is TGTGCCAGCAGCTTAAAGGGGACTTGGGATACGCAGTATTTT.

This clone was seen only a few times. The genes are TRBV28 and TRBJ1-6; TRBD1 agrees at 9 bases. The CDR3 consists of 17 residues. From germline, CDR1 is MDHEN and CDR2 SYDVKM. The V gene end was trimmed by 5 bases and the J gene end by 1 base; junction bases not matched to a gene: 6. CDR3 nucleotides: TGTGCCAGCAGTAGGGGGACAGGGTTGTCCTATAATTCACCCCTCCACTTT. Its protein product is CASSRGTGLSYNSPLHF.

This rearrangement joins TRBV28 to TRBJ2-1; 10 positions match TRBD2. CDR1 and CDR2 (germline): MDHEN, SYDVKM. V lost 2 bases and J lost 6; bases outside the gene matches: 7. The length of the CDR3 is 16 residues. The CDR3 nucleotides are TGTGCCAGCAGTTTACCTTCTAGCGGGGGCTTCAATGAGCAGTTCTTC. It codes for CASSLPSSGGFNEQFF.

As DNA, the CDR3 is TGTGCCAGCAGCCCCTGGACACGGTCTTTTGGGGGCTACACCTTC. Translating gives CASSPWTRSFGGYTF. This chain uses TRBV14 with TRBJ1-2, with a weak D call TRBD1 (5 bases). The V gene lost 4 bases and the J gene lost 8 bases, with 20 bases spanning the gap. The germline V gene encodes CDR1 SGHDN and CDR2 FVKESK. The CDR3 totals 15 residues.

In the case of this clone: This is likely a read error, given that the CDR3 carries no conserved phenylalanine or tryptophan at its end. The V and J genes are TRBV6-6 and TRBJ1-6; 7 bases are shared with TRBD1. V lost 6 bases and J lost 6; bases outside the gene matches: 8. CDR3 length equals 15 residues. From germline, CDR1 is MNHNY and CDR2 SVGAGI (reference sequence). DNA of the CDR3: TGTGCCAGCAGCCCCGACAGGGAGTTTAATTCACCCCTCCACCTT. Translated, it gives CASSPDREFNSPLHL.

The chain is built from TRBV10-3 and TRBJ2-1; 7 bases align to TRBD1. Germline CDR1 and CDR2: ENHRY and SYGVKD. Losses at the gene ends were 7 bases for V and 8 bases for J; bases not matched to a gene: 20. The CDR3 loop spans 17 amino acids. The CDR3 nucleotides are TGTGCCATCACCGACAGGGTACAGTATAGGCGCGGCGATGAGCAGTTCTTC. This translates into CAITDRVQYRRGDEQFF.

The chain links TRBV2 to TRBJ2-7; the D gene is possibly TRBD1 (5 bases). CDR1 is SNHLY and CDR2 is FYNNEI in the germline V gene. Trimming shortened V by 6 bases and J by 0 bases, and 6 bases separated the two germline ends. CDR3 size: 12 residues. The CDR3 region has the DNA TGTGCCAGCAGAGGGGACTCCTACGAGCAGTACTTC. Residues: CASRGDSYEQYF.

This clone was seen a handful of times. The rearrangement links TRBV10-2 to TRBJ1-2, with 7 bases that match TRBD1. The CDR3 spans 13 residues. CDR1 is WSHSY and CDR2 is SAAADI in the germline V gene. V lost 2 bases and J lost 4; bases outside the gene matches: 1. CDR3 sequence (DNA): TGCGCCAGCAGTGAGGCAGGGGGCTATGGCTACACCTTC. This codes for CASSEAGGYGYTF.

The CDR3 DNA sequence: TGTGCCAGCAGTGAAACTGACGGGACTAGCGGTCCTAGGGGGCAGTTCTTC. Translation gives CASSETDGTSGPRGQFF. The chain couples TRBV6-1 to TRBJ2-1; TRBD2 matches at 11 bases. CDR3 size: 17 residues. Germline CDR1 MNHNS, CDR2 SASEGT. Germline trimming cut 2 bases from V and 12 bases from J; bases unmatched to any gene: 15.

The chain uses TRBV18 and TRBJ1-1, with TRBD1 as a possible D gene (6 bases). Germline loops: CDR1 KGHSH, CDR2 LQKENI. The CDR3 loop spans 13 amino acids. V lost 5 bases and J lost 3, with 10 bases in between. CDR3 coding DNA: TGTGCCAGCTCAGGGGGCGTGGACACTGAAGCTTTCTTT. Its translation: CASSGGVDTEAFF.

The chain carries TRBV6-2 or TRBV6-3 and TRBJ1-2; TRBD1 matches at 11 bases. Germline CDR1 reads MNHEY; CDR2 reads SVGEGT. CDR3 length equals 15 residues. With V trimmed by 6 bases and J by 8 bases, 11 bases remained unmatched. CDR3 loop: CASSPGGQGARGYTF. The CDR3 bases are TGTGCCAGCAGCCCAGGCGGACAGGGGGCTCGAGGCTACACCTTC.

The CDR3: CASSQAAGNGEDTQYF. The CDR3 coding sequence is TGTGCCAGCAGCCAAGCTGCGGGGAACGGTGAAGATACGCAGTATTTT. The V and J genes are TRBV4-2 and TRBJ2-3, with a possible D match to TRBD2 (6 bases). Trimming stripped 1 base from V and 5 bases from J, with 16 bases between. Per germline, CDR1 LGHNA and CDR2 YNFKEQ. The length of the CDR3 is 16 residues.

This chain joins TRBV5-4 and TRBJ2-7, with 13 bases that match TRBD2. This CDR3 has 16 residues. Per the germline V gene, CDR1 is SGHNT and CDR2 is YYREEE (reference sequence). J gave up 4 bases and V 2 bases, and 6 bases lay outside the gene matches. The CDR3 region has the DNA TGTGCCAGCAGCTTCGGACTAGCGGGGGACGGGTACGAGCAGTACTTC. Translation gives CASSFGLAGDGYEQYF.

With respect to this clone: Other DNA sequences in this sample translate to the same CDR3. The rearrangement links TRBV15 to TRBJ1-5, with a weak D call TRBD1 (6 bases). Germline values: CDR1 LNHNV, CDR2 YYDKDF (reference sequence). This CDR3 is built from 14 residues. Trimming stripped 3 bases from V and 4 bases from J, with 10 bases between. In DNA form, the CDR3 reads TGTGCCACCAGCAGGGGAGGGGGTAATCAGCCCCAGCATTTT. It yields the protein CATSRGGGNQPQHF. Complete variable domain (other parts from reference TRBV15 and TRBJ1-5): DAMVIQNPRYQVTQFGKPVTLSCSQTLNHNVMYWYQQKSSQAPKLLFHYYDKDFNNEADTPDNFQSRRPNTSFCFLDIRSPGLGDTAMYLCATSRGGGNQPQHFGDGTRLSIL.

The J gene is TRBJ2-5, the V gene TRBV5-1; 14 bases line up with TRBD2. The length of the CDR3 is 18 residues. Looked up from germline, CDR1 is SGHRS and CDR2 is YFSETQ. The trim removed 4 bases at V and 3 bases at J, leaving 11 bases unmatched. Here the CDR3 reads CASSARLAGGPTEETQYF. The CDR3, as DNA: TGCGCCAGCAGCGCGAGACTAGCGGGGGGGCCTACCGAAGAGACCCAGTACTTC.